This T cell receptor (beta chain) was sequenced during a study of TIL therapy for anti-PD-1-resistant metastatic lung cancer. Overall study: By whole-exome sequencing, median non-synonymous tumor mutation burden was roughly 1.4 mutations per megabase.

The V gene's germline CDR1 is MGHRA and CDR2 YSYEKL. The CDR3 is made up of 18 amino acids. Unmatched junction bases numbered 11, after V lost 1 base and J lost 1 base. Time point denoted: pre-treatment sample, taken before nivolumab and TIL therapy. The libraries were made with immunoSEQ v3. Clones were sequenced by immunoSEQ multiplex PCR, and TCRdb holds only the in-frame ones, with some missing. The data contain over 20,000 clones, roughly 79% of them seen just once; the ten biggest clones take up roughly 7%. The gene calls are TRBV4-1 and TRBJ2-7; 9 nucleotides line up with TRBD2. The sample consisted of blood, taken at baseline. The clonotype comes from a person aged 25-85 years with non-small cell lung cancer. In DNA form, the CDR3 reads TGCGCCAGCAGCCAAGCCGCAGGACTAGCGCCTATTTCCTACGAGCAGTACTTC. As protein: CASSQAAGLAPISYEQYF.